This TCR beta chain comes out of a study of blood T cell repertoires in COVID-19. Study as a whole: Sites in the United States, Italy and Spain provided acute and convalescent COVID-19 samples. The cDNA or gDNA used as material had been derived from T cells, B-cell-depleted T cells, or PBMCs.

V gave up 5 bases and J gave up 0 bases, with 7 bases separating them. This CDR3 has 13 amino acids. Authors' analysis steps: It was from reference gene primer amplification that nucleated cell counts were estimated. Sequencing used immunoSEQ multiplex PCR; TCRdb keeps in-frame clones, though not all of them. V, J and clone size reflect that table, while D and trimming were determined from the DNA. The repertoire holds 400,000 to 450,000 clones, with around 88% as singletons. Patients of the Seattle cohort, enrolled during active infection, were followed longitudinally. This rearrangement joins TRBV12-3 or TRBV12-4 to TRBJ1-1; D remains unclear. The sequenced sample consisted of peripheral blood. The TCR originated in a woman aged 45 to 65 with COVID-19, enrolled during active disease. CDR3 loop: CASSPQMNTEAFF. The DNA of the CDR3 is TGTGCCAGCAGTCCACAGATGAACACTGAAGCTTTCTTT.